This is a list of T cell receptor beta chains from one sample in a study of cytomegalovirus exposure and HLA in healthy donors. This table comes from immunoSEQ multiplex PCR, and its TCRdb copy is limited to in-frame clones, with some not included. The sample yields 95,000 to 110,000 clones, more than 65% seen once. The sequenced sample consisted of PBMCs. These receptors all come from a male donor in good health and CMV-seronegative. The CDR3 runs from the conserved cysteine through the conserved F or W. Fields, in order: J gene, clone size, V gene, D gene, CDR3 DNA, CDR3 protein. D genes are given only for firm matches. Rows may omit the clone size; those that give it use once, few, many or a size class.

TRBJ1-1,.,TRBV19,TRBD1,TGTGCCAGTAGTATCGGGAGACAGGGGGGAGGAACTGAAGCTTTCTTT,CASSIGRQGGGTEAFF
TRBJ2-5,.,TRBV28,.,TGTGCCAGTCTTACGTGGCCCCAAGAGACCCAGTACTTC,CASLTWPQETQYF
TRBJ2-7,.,TRBV19,TRBD2,TGTGCCAGTAGTATATCCCTAGCGGGATCCTACGAGCAGTACTTC,CASSISLAGSYEQYF
TRBJ2-6,few,TRBV19,.,TGTGCCAGTAGTATATTCGGCAGACTCTCTGGGGCCAACGTCCTGACTTTC,CASSIFGRLSGANVLTF
TRBJ2-3,.,TRBV7-6,TRBD2,TGTGCCAGCAGCTTAGATCCGGGAGGGGAGGCAGATACGCAGTATTTT,CASSLDPGGEADTQYF
TRBJ2-1,.,TRBV4-2,TRBD2,TGTGCCAGCAGCCCATCACGGCGTGGAGCGGGAGTCTACAATGAGCAGTTCTTC,CASSPSRRGAGVYNEQFF
TRBJ2-5,.,TRBV23-1,TRBD1,TGCGCCAGCAGTCAATTAAGACAGGGGTTCCTACAAGAGACCCAGTACTTC,CASSQLRQGFLQETQYF
TRBJ2-7,.,TRBV4-1,TRBD2,TGCGCCAGCAGCCGGACGACTAGCGGGGGATCCTACGAGCAGTACTTC,CASSRTTSGGSYEQYF
TRBJ1-2,.,TRBV27,TRBD1,TGTGCCAGCAGTTCACCGGGACAGGGGGCGATGGGCTACACCTTC,CASSSPGQGAMGYTF
TRBJ2-3,.,TRBV13,.,TGTGCCAGCAGCGAGAGGCAGTTGACAGATACGCAGTATTTT,CASSERQLTDTQYF
TRBJ1-5,.,TRBV4-1,.,TGCGCCAGCAGCCTAATTTGGGACTTTGGCAATCAGCCCCAGCATTTT,CASSLIWDFGNQPQHF
TRBJ2-3,.,TRBV9,.,TGTGCCAGCAGCGACGACGGGAACCCTAACACAGATACGCAGTATTTT,CASSDDGNPNTDTQYF
TRBJ2-2,.,TRBV5-1,.,TGCGCCTCTGGATGGGGGGACACCGGGGAGCTGTTTTTT,CASGWGDTGELFF
TRBJ2-7,.,TRBV28,.,TGTGCCAGCAACGACCCGAGACTAATACGCTACGAGCAGTACTTC,CASNDPRLIRYEQYF
TRBJ2-1,.,TRBV6-5,TRBD2,TGTGCCAGCAGTTACCGTGGGACTAGCTCCGGCAATGAGCAGTTCTTC,CASSYRGTSSGNEQFF
TRBJ1-1,.,TRBV28,.,TGTGCCAGCAGATCAGGGGACGGTGGAGCTTTCTTT,CASRSGDGGAFF
TRBJ1-2,.,TRBV7-2,TRBD1,TGTGCCAGCAGCTTGATGATAACAGGGGGCGCTGGTTACGGCTACACCTTC,CASSLMITGGAGYGYTF
TRBJ1-5,.,TRBV7-9,.,TGTTCCAGCAGCCTCAGGGGAAGGCAGCCCCAGCATTTT,CSSSLRGRQPQHF
TRBJ1-1,few,TRBV7-9,TRBD1,TGTGCCAGCGGCCGTCCGGGACAGAAAGGAAGATTCCCTGAAGCTTTCTTT,CASGRPGQKGRFPEAFF
TRBJ1-2,once,TRBV11-2,.,TGTGCCAGCAGCTCGGTCTATGGCTACACCTTC,CASSSVYGYTF
TRBJ2-7,.,TRBV6-6,.,TGTGCCAGCAGGTCAGGGGTTGGCTACGAGCAGTACTTC,CASRSGVGYEQYF
TRBJ2-1,once,TRBV27,.,TGTGCCAGCAGATCTCGGGACTTTTCCTACAATGAGCAGTTCTTC,CASRSRDFSYNEQFF
TRBJ2-1,.,TRBV7-9,TRBD2,TGTGCCAGCAGTCGCGTAGCGGGAGACTACAATGAGCAGTTCTTC,CASSRVAGDYNEQFF
TRBJ2-1,.,TRBV7-6,.,TGTGCCAGCAGCAACATACTAGCCGCTGAGCAGTTCTTC,CASSNILAAEQFF
TRBJ1-1,.,TRBV6-5,.,TGTGCCAGCAGGGAACTCACAGGTTCCGGAACTGAAGCTTTCTTT,CASRELTGSGTEAFF
TRBJ1-5,few,TRBV27,.,TGTGCCAGCAGTCACGGTAGCAATCAGCCCCAGCATTTT,CASSHGSNQPQHF